The 9 T cell receptor beta chains in this list originate from one sample, sequenced in a study of somatic mutations in cytotoxic T cells in rheumatoid arthritis. Assay used: immunoSEQ multiplex PCR; TCRdb lists only in-frame clones, some missing. The data contain more than 9,500 clones, roughly four fifths of them singletons. The material sequenced was CD8+ T cells sorted from blood. These receptor sequences come from a woman in her sixties in good health.

This clone appeared once. The J gene is TRBJ2-1, the V gene TRBV6-4, with 9 bases fitting TRBD2. The CDR3 contains 15 residues. Germline CDR1 and CDR2: MRHNA and SNTAGT. Trimming cost V 7 bases and J 3 bases; bases outside gene matches: 7. The CDR3 coding sequence is TGTGCCAGCATGGCTAGCGGGGAGGGCTACAATGAGCAGTTCTTC. Translated: CASMASGEGYNEQFF.

The V gene is TRBV6-5, the J gene TRBJ2-3, with D possibly TRBD1 on 6 matching bases. The V end was cut by 5 bases, the J end by 6 bases, with 9 bases between. Germline V CDR1 and CDR2: MNHEY, SVGAGI. The CDR3 runs 12 residues. The CDR3 loop is CASSGQGDTQYF. CDR3 in DNA: TGTGCCAGCAGTGGCCAGGGGGATACGCAGTATTTT.

The rearrangement links TRBV27 to TRBJ1-5; D is possibly TRBD1 (5 bases). Trimming took 5 bases from V and 0 from J, leaving 11 bases between them. This CDR3 is 15 amino acids long. The germline V gene encodes CDR1 MNHEY and CDR2 SMNVEV (reference sequence). The CDR3 DNA sequence: TGTGCCAGCAGTCCCTTGGGGCTTAGCAATCAGCCCCAGCATTTT. Its translation: CASSPLGLSNQPQHF.

The rearrangement uses TRBV4-2 and TRBJ2-2; 9 bases are shared with TRBD1. CDR1 LGHNA and CDR2 YNFKEQ come from the germline V gene. J lost 3 bases, V lost 0 bases, and 2 bases had no gene match. This CDR3 is built from 16 residues. As DNA, the CDR3 is TGTGCCAGCAGCCAAGAGGACAGGGGATACACCGGGGAGCTGTTTTTT. The encoded protein is CASSQEDRGYTGELFF.

The chain recombines TRBV5-6 with TRBJ2-7; 8 bases are a match to TRBD1. The J segment lost 2 bases and the V segment lost 0 bases, leaving 1 base of the junction unmatched. The CDR3 contains 14 residues. Germline CDR1 and CDR2: SGHDT and YYEEEE. CDR3 region: CASSLGQGPYEQYV. CDR3 nucleotide sequence: TGTGCCAGCAGCTTGGGACAGGGGCCCTACGAGCAGTACGTC.

This clone was recorded only once. DNA for the CDR3: TGTGCCAGCAGCGTAGGCACGACTAGTGTCACAGATACGCAGTATTTT. Translating gives CASSVGTTSVTDTQYF. V and J are TRBV7-8 and TRBJ2-3; tentative D call: TRBD2 (6 bases). V lost 5 bases to trimming and J lost 2 bases, with 17 bases between them. The CDR3 is 16 amino acids. From germline, CDR1 is SGHVS and CDR2 FQNEAQ.

The V gene is TRBV5-4, the J gene TRBJ1-6; no definite D call. The CDR3 covers 15 residues. The ends were cut back, 4 bases at V and 3 bases at J, with 11 bases in the middle. Germline values: CDR1 SGHNT, CDR2 YYREEE (reference sequence). The DNA for the CDR3 is TGTGCCAGCAGCCAAGAGAGGAACTATAATTCACCCCTCCACTTT. Translated: CASSQERNYNSPLHF.

The rearrangement uses TRBV2 and TRBJ2-7; 15 nucleotides match TRBD2. V lost 10 bases and J lost 0; bases outside the gene matches: 10. There are 17 residues in the CDR3. Germline V gene sequence: CDR1 SNHLY, CDR2 FYNNEI. The chain's CDR3 is CAISGLAGGRSSYEQYV. CDR3 nucleotide sequence: TGTGCCATTTCGGGACTAGCGGGGGGACGGAGCTCCTACGAGCAGTACGTC.

About this clone itself: One end of the junction does not line up with germline, which may come from a read error. The chain uses TRBV11-2 and TRBJ2-7, with D maybe TRBD1 (6 bases). Germline V gene lookup returns CDR1 SGHAT and CDR2 FQNNGV. CDR3 length equals 12 residues. The CDR3 sequence is CASTTGSYEQYF. The CDR3 DNA reads TGTGCCAGCACCACAGGGTCCTATGAGCAGTACTTC.